Below are 22 T cell receptor beta chains sequenced from a single sample in a study of T-cell reconstitution after alpha-beta-depleted transplantation in children. Preparation of the TCRbeta library used unique molecular identifiers. TCRdb reanalysed the PCR reads using MiXCR and keeps one entry per CDR3 protein. The data contain about 610,000 distinct CDR3 sequences, about 10% of them seen just once; the ten biggest clones take up about 4.2%. The sample in question was PBMCs from the stem cell graft donor, obtained from the stem cell graft. These receptors were collected from a human donor who donated a stem cell graft to a child with acute myeloid leukemia.

The chain joins TRBV18 to TRBJ1-5, with TRBD1 matching 7 bases. Germline-derived CDR1 and CDR2 are KGHSH and LQKENI. Trimming cost V 4 bases and J 1 base; bases outside gene matches: 13. This CDR3 is 18 amino acids long. The chain's CDR3 is CASSQDRQRGSSNQPQHF. CDR3 nucleotide sequence: TGTGCCAGCTCACAGGACAGGCAGCGGGGAAGCAGCAATCAGCCCCAGCATTTT.

This clonotype has a count of ten or more. This chain's CDR3 is CASSLLAGDVLNTGELFF. DNA for the CDR3: TGCGCCAGCAGCTTGCTAGCGGGAGACGTCTTGAACACCGGGGAGCTGTTTTTT. The V gene is TRBV5-1, the J gene TRBJ2-2; 10 bases match TRBD2. The CDR3 is 18 residues long. Germline V gene lookup returns CDR1 SGHRS and CDR2 YFSETQ. V lost 1 base to trimming and J lost 1 base; unmatched junction nucleotides: 7.

Ten or more counts support this clonotype. V gene TRBV11-2 combines with J gene TRBJ2-7, with TRBD1 matching 9 bases. The V segment lost 3 bases and the J segment 3 bases; nucleotides outside the gene matches: 3. CDR1 is SGHAT and CDR2 is FQNNGV in the germline V gene. The CDR3 has 14 residues. The CDR3 DNA follows: TGTGCCAGCAGCTTCGGACAGGGGAGCTACGAGCAGTACTTC. Protein: CASSFGQGSYEQYF.

The chain couples TRBV9 to TRBJ1-2, with no clear D. Germline V gives CDR1 SGDLS, CDR2 YYNGEE. The length of the CDR3 is 14 residues. Trimming removed 0 bases from V and 2 bases from J, with 8 bases in between. CDR3 DNA sequence: TGTGCCAGCAGCGTAGTATCAGAGAACTATGGCTACACCTTC. This sequence encodes CASSVVSENYGYTF.

This clonotype was counted at least ten times. V gene TRBV12-3 or TRBV12-4 combines with J gene TRBJ2-3, with a possible D match to TRBD2 (6 bases). V gave up 3 bases and J gave up 6 bases, with 13 bases separating them. The CDR3 has 14 amino acids. The CDR3 spells CASSFGTAGDTQYF. The CDR3 coding sequence is TGTGCCAGCAGTTTCGGGACCGCGGGGGATACGCAGTATTTT.

This clonotype came up many times. The chain joins TRBV6-5 to TRBJ1-2; D is uncertain. This CDR3 has 14 amino acids. The V end lost 6 bases, the J end lost 7 bases, and 18 bases lay between the germline ends. Per germline, CDR1 MNHEY and CDR2 SVGAGI. DNA of the CDR3: TGTGCCAGCAGACTTCAAGACTTGGGCGGTGGCTACACCTTC. Protein sequence: CASRLQDLGGGYTF.

The chain couples TRBV29-1 to TRBJ2-2, with D unresolved. The CDR3 is 12 amino acids. Germline V gives CDR1 SQVTM, CDR2 ANQGSEA. V was cut by 4 bases and J by 6 bases, with 9 bases left in between. The CDR3 sequence: CSVVDTPGELFF. The CDR3 region has the DNA TGCAGCGTTGTAGACACCCCCGGGGAGCTGTTTTTT.

The chain couples TRBV20-1 to TRBJ2-7; 10 bases line up with TRBD2. The CDR3 runs to 14 residues. J was trimmed by 6 bases and V by 5 bases; bases with no gene match: 10. CDR1 is DFQATT, CDR2 SNEGSKA, per germline (reference sequence). The CDR3 DNA reads as TGCAGTGCTCACCTCAGCGGGAGGGCAGGCGAGCAGTACTTC. Translation: CSAHLSGRAGEQYF.

V is TRBV7-9 and J is TRBJ1-3; D is undetermined. The germline V gene has CDR1 SEHNR and CDR2 FQNEAQ (reference sequence). The CDR3 has 14 residues. The V end was cut by 2 bases, the J end by 3 bases, with 8 bases between. CDR3 sequence: CASSLKPIGNTIYF. The CDR3 region has the DNA TGTGCCAGCAGCTTAAAACCAATTGGAAACACCATATATTTT. Full variable domain (remainder filled in from reference TRBV7-9 and TRBJ1-3): DTGVSQNPRHKITKRGQNVTFRCDPISEHNRLYWYRQTLGQGPEFLTYFQNEAQLEKSRLLSDRFSAERPKGSFSTLEIQRTEQGDSAMYLCASSLKPIGNTIYFGEGSWLTVV.

This clonotype was observed many times. The J gene is TRBJ2-2, the V gene TRBV12-3 or TRBV12-4, with D maybe TRBD2 (6 bases). V was cut by 5 bases and J by 2 bases, with 18 bases left in between. This CDR3 region has 17 residues. The CDR3 DNA sequence: TGTGCCAGCAGTCCTCTTAGGTTAGCGGATAACACCGGGGAGCTGTTTTTT. It specifies CASSPLRLADNTGELFF.

In its sample, this clonotype was seen a few times. The DNA of the CDR3 is TGCGCCAGCAGCTTAGCGGGAACCTTCTACAATGAGCAGTTCTTC. This translates into CASSLAGTFYNEQFF. The chain has TRBV5-1 and TRBJ2-1, with 7 positions matching TRBD2. Germline V CDR1 and CDR2: SGHRS, YFSETQ. The CDR3 covers 15 residues. J gave up 3 bases and V 2 bases, and 5 bases lay outside the gene matches.

This clonotype was counted a few times. V gene TRBV24-1 combines with J gene TRBJ1-5; 7 nucleotides agree with TRBD1. The J segment lost 0 bases and the V segment lost 3 bases, leaving 7 bases of the junction unmatched. The germline CDR1 and CDR2 sequences are KGHDR and SFDVKD. This CDR3 contains 17 residues. CDR3 amino acids: CATSDAGTDYSNQPQHF. The CDR3 DNA is TGTGCCACCAGTGATGCCGGGACAGATTATAGCAATCAGCCCCAGCATTTT.

This clonotype was found a few times. This chain joins TRBV6-5 and TRBJ1-5, with unresolved D. Germline values: CDR1 MNHEY, CDR2 SVGAGI. The CDR3 spans 15 residues. The V end lost 0 bases, the J end lost 0 bases, and 6 bases lay between the germline ends. CDR3 sequence: CASSYSGHSNQPQHF. CDR3 in DNA: TGTGCCAGCAGTTACTCGGGCCATAGCAATCAGCCCCAGCATTTT.

The CDR3 spells CASSSDPRSTDTQYF. CDR3 nucleotide sequence: TGTGCCAGCAGCTCGGACCCCCGTAGCACAGATACGCAGTATTTT. This chain links TRBV7-2 with TRBJ2-3; D unresolved. V gave up 4 bases and J gave up 0 bases, with 11 bases separating them. In germline, CDR1 is SGHTA, CDR2 FQGNSA. CDR3 length equals 15 residues.

This clonotype appeared many times. The V gene is TRBV9, the J gene TRBJ2-7, with 10 bases that match TRBD1. Germline trimming cut 3 bases from V and 3 bases from J; bases unmatched to any gene: 6. Germline CDR1 and CDR2: SGDLS and YYNGEE. The length of the CDR3 is 15 residues. The CDR3 protein is CASSAGQGVFYEQYF. The CDR3 nucleotides read TGTGCCAGCAGCGCAGGACAGGGGGTATTCTACGAGCAGTACTTC.

The CDR3 DNA follows: TGTGCCAGCAGTCCGACAGCGTGGAATTCACCCCTCCACTTT. It yields the protein CASSPTAWNSPLHF. This rearrangement joins TRBV28 to TRBJ1-6, with D perhaps TRBD1 (5 bases). Germline loops: CDR1 MDHEN, CDR2 SYDVKM. CDR3 length equals 14 residues. Deletions cut 5 bases from V and 7 bases from J, with 12 bases between.

V and J are TRBV5-1 and TRBJ2-5, with 8 positions matching TRBD2. CDR3 length equals 16 residues. Germline V gives CDR1 SGHRS, CDR2 YFSETQ. The V and J ends lost 0 bases and 2 bases, in that order; junction bases with no gene match: 6. The CDR3 region has the DNA TGCGCCAGCAGCTTGGGGGGCACTAGCGGACAAGAGACCCAGTACTTC. Its translation is CASSLGGTSGQETQYF.

The sample holds many counts of this clonotype. The gene calls are TRBV5-1 and TRBJ2-5, with a possible D match to TRBD2 (5 bases). CDR3 length: 14 amino acids. CDR1 SGHRS and CDR2 YFSETQ come from the germline V gene. V lost 0 bases and J lost 4, with 10 bases in between. The chain's CDR3 is CASSLDGVAETQYF. CDR3 sequence (DNA): TGCGCCAGCAGCTTGGACGGGGTAGCAGAGACCCAGTACTTC.

The chain uses TRBV18 and TRBJ2-7, with 10 bases matching TRBD2. Trimming cost V 6 bases and J 0 bases; bases outside gene matches: 17. The CDR3 consists of 19 residues. The germline V gene encodes CDR1 KGHSH and CDR2 LQKENI. Here the CDR3 reads CASSDMVPGLAQSSYEQYF. The CDR3 DNA is TGTGCCAGCTCCGATATGGTCCCGGGACTAGCGCAGAGCTCCTACGAGCAGTACTTC.

The chain recombines TRBV7-8 with TRBJ2-7; TRBD1 agrees at 10 bases. Germline trimming cut 2 bases from V and 1 base from J; bases unmatched to any gene: 2. Germline V gene data show CDR1 as SGHVS and CDR2 as FQNEAQ. The CDR3 covers 15 residues. The CDR3 reads CASSLLDRGSYEQYF. In DNA form, the CDR3 reads TGTGCCAGCAGCTTATTGGACAGGGGGTCCTACGAGCAGTACTTC.

This clonotype was found many times. J is TRBJ2-3 and V is TRBV20-1, with D hard to call. The germline V gene has CDR1 DFQATT and CDR2 SNEGSKA (reference sequence). The V gene lost 6 bases and the J gene lost 3 bases, with 4 bases spanning the gap. The CDR3 is 10 amino acids. In DNA, the CDR3 is TGCAGTGCCCTTACAGATACGCAGTATTTT. Amino acid sequence: CSALTDTQYF.

V and J are TRBV28 and TRBJ2-1; D not certain. Trimming took off 5 bases at V and 2 bases at J, with 7 bases between the two ends. The V gene's germline CDR1 is MDHEN and CDR2 SYDVKM. The length of the CDR3 is 13 residues. As DNA, the CDR3 is TGTGCCAGCAGTACTTCAGCCTACAATGAGCAGTTCTTC. It codes for CASSTSAYNEQFF.